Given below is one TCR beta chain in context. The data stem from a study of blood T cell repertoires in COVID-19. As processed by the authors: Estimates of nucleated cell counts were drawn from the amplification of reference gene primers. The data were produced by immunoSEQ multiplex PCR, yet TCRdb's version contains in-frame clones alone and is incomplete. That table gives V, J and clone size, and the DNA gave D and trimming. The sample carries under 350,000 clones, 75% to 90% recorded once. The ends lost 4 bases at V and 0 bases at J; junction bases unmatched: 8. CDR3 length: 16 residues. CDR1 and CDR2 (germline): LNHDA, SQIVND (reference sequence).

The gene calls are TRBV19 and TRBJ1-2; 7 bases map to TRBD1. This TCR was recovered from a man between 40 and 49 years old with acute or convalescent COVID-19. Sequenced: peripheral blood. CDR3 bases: TGTGCCAGTAGTACACGAAACAGGGGTGCTAACTATGGCTACACCTTC. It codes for CASSTRNRGANYGYTF.